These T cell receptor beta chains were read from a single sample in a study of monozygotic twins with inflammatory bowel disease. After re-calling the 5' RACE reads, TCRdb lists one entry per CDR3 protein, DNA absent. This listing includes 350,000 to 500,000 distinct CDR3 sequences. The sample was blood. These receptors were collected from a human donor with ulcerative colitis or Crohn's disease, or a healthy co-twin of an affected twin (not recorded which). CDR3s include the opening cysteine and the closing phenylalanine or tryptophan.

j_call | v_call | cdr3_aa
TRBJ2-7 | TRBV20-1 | CSASLSGRPSYEQYF
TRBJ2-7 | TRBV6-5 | CASSYSLAGGTYEQYF
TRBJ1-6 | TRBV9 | CASSEVEDSPLHF
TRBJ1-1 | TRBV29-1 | CSVPPMNTEAFF
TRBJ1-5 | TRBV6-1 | CASSRRGGGDSNQPQHF
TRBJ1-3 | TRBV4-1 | CASSQDGQGRNTIYF
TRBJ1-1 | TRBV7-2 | CASSLGPPGQRFEAFF
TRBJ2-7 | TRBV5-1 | CASSLNLPGAEQYF
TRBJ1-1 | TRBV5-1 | CASSSQDQYTEAFF
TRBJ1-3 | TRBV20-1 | CSAFQSSGNTIYF
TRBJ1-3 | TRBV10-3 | CAISEGLGSGNTIYF
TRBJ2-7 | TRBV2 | CASSFGATTYEQYF
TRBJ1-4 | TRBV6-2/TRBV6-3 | CASSSSGTGSARGSNEKLFF
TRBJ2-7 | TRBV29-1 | CSVEDLAQSYEQYF
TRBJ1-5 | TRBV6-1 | CASSEDRVWQPQHF
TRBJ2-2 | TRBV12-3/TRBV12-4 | CASSLWGAITGELFF
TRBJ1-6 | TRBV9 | CASSVMGSDNSPLHF
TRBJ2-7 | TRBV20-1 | CSARSNYNYEQYF
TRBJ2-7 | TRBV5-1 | CASSLRTSGDANSYEQYF
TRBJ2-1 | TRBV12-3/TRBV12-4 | CASSAFLGRFF
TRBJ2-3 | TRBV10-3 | CAISDRGDDTQYF